One sample yielded the 22 T cell receptor beta chains listed below, sequenced in a study of molecular identifiers for immune sequencing clone quantification. TCRdb analysed the PCR reads with MiXCR anew, one entry per CDR3 protein. Of approximately 680,000 distinct CDR3 sequences in the sample, about 25% are singletons; the top ten hold 0.6% to 0.9%. Specimen: naive CD8+ T cells from blood, with Jurkat cell RNA spiked in. Subset indicated: FACS-sorted CD8+CD4-CCR7+CD45RA+ naive T cells. The receptors come from a human donor in good health. Some libraries in this study had Jurkat cell RNA spiked in.

A remark on this clonotype: Given a much more abundant clone one base away, this may be a read error. This chain's CDR3 is CASSLDRGRSIQYF. In DNA form, the CDR3 reads TGTGCCAGCAGTCTAGACAGGGGGAGAAGCATTCAGTACTTC. V and J are TRBV3-1 and TRBJ2-4; 9 bases fit TRBD1. CDR1 LGHDT and CDR2 YNNKEL come from the germline V gene (reference sequence). CDR3 length: 14 amino acids. The V and J ends lost 6 bases and 9 bases, in that order; junction bases with no gene match: 9.

The chain has TRBV5-6 and TRBJ1-4, with TRBD1 matching over 7 bases. V dropped 0 bases and J dropped 4; count of bases not matched to a gene: 6. CDR1 SGHDT and CDR2 YYEEEE come from the germline V gene. The CDR3 extends over 16 amino acids. The CDR3 region has the DNA TGTGCCAGCAGCTTGGGACAGGGTTGGAGTAATGAAAAACTGTTTTTT. Its translation: CASSLGQGWSNEKLFF.

This clonotype was seen many times. The rearrangement joins TRBV6-1 to TRBJ2-7; D perhaps matches TRBD1 (5 bases). The ends were cut back, 10 bases at V and 7 bases at J, with 14 bases in the middle. Germline V gene data show CDR1 as MNHNS and CDR2 as SASEGT. This CDR3 has 11 amino acids. This chain's CDR3 is CATFAGWEQYF. For the CDR3, the DNA is TGTGCCACCTTTGCAGGGTGGGAGCAGTACTTC.

The rearrangement joins TRBV5-6 to TRBJ1-5; no definite D call. Trimming left V 3 bases short and J 0 bases short, with 13 bases between. Germline CDR1 is SGHDT and CDR2 is YYEEEE. The CDR3 is made up of 16 amino acids. CDR3 sequence reads: CASSWGGVTSNQPQHF. The CDR3 DNA sequence: TGTGCCAGCAGCTGGGGTGGAGTCACTAGCAATCAGCCCCAGCATTTT.

This clonotype was counted at least ten times. The chain joins TRBV4-3 to TRBJ2-3, with 8 positions matching TRBD2. The germline V gene has CDR1 LGHNA and CDR2 YSLEER. The V gene end was trimmed by 3 bases and the J gene end by 2 bases; junction bases not matched to a gene: 7. CDR3 size: 16 residues. The CDR3 reads CASSHMTSEVTDTQYF. The CDR3, as DNA: TGCGCCAGCAGCCATATGACTAGCGAAGTCACAGATACGCAGTATTTT.

A note on this clonotype: Being one base from a much bigger clone, this may be a read error. The V call is TRBV7-2, the J call TRBJ1-3, with a possible D match to TRBD1 (5 bases). CDR3 length: 14 residues. Germline CDR1 SGHTA, CDR2 FQGNSA. The CDR3 DNA follows: TGTGCCAGCAGCCCGGACCCTGTCGTGGACACCATGTATTTT. Translation: CASSPDPVVDTMYF.

This clonotype was detected ten times or more. The chain combines TRBV7-9 with TRBJ2-2, with a tentative D call TRBD2 (6 bases). The V gene's germline CDR1 is SEHNR and CDR2 FQNEAQ (reference sequence). The CDR3 length is 17 residues. V lost 5 bases and J 0 bases, leaving 16 bases between the germline ends. CDR3 DNA sequence: TGTGCCAGCAGCCCCGGGACTCGAGACCCGAACACCGGGGAGCTGTTTTTT. This gives the protein CASSPGTRDPNTGELFF.

This clonotype was recorded many times. The J gene is TRBJ2-7, the V gene TRBV28; 8 bases map to TRBD2. The V segment lost 6 bases and the J segment 5 bases; nucleotides outside the gene matches: 9. This CDR3 has 14 amino acids. The germline V gene encodes CDR1 MDHEN and CDR2 SYDVKM. CDR3 nucleotide sequence: TGTGCCAGCAGAGGAAGCGGGAGTGCCCACGAGCAGTACTTC. Translating it yields CASRGSGSAHEQYF.

This clonotype was picked up a small number of times. The gene calls are TRBV7-3 and TRBJ2-3; no reliable D call. V shed 5 bases and J shed 2 bases, with 8 bases lying between them. Germline V gene data show CDR1 as SGHTA and CDR2 as FQGTGA. The CDR3 spans 13 residues. This CDR3 is CASSPANTDTQYF. CDR3 sequence (DNA): TGTGCCAGCAGCCCCGCTAACACAGATACGCAGTATTTT.

In its sample, this clonotype was seen a few times. V gene TRBV4-2 combines with J gene TRBJ1-2; D not certain. The CDR3 runs 16 residues. V was clipped by 4 bases and J by 3 bases, with 18 bases between them. The germline V gene encodes CDR1 LGHNA and CDR2 YNFKEQ. The CDR3 nucleotides are TGTGCCAGCAGCCCTGGGCCTTCCCCCATCTACTATGGCTACACCTTC. Its translation is CASSPGPSPIYYGYTF.

This chain links TRBV6-2 or TRBV6-3 with TRBJ2-7, with 7 bases lining up with TRBD1. Germline CDR1 reads MNHEY; CDR2 reads SVGEGT. The CDR3 spans 15 residues. The V and J ends lost 8 bases and 4 bases, in that order; junction bases with no gene match: 14. CDR3 loop: CASVPTERGLYEQYF. CDR3 sequence (DNA): TGTGCCAGCGTACCAACAGAAAGGGGGCTGTACGAGCAGTACTTC.

The sample holds many counts of this clonotype. This chain uses TRBV5-1 with TRBJ2-7; D is tentatively TRBD1 or TRBD2 (5 bases each). The V gene lost 7 bases and the J gene lost 5 bases, with 19 bases spanning the gap. This CDR3 contains 14 residues. Looked up from germline, CDR1 is SGHRS and CDR2 is YFSETQ. In DNA, the CDR3 is TGCGCCAGCCTGCCTCCGGGGCGACCCCACGAGCAGTACTTC. Protein: CASLPPGRPHEQYF.

Comment on this clonotype: The CDR3 does not close with the conserved phenylalanine or tryptophan, likely indicating a read error. The rearrangement joins TRBV6-5 to TRBJ2-3; 8 bases align to TRBD2. The CDR3 loop spans 16 amino acids. J lost 2 bases, V lost 0 bases, and 4 bases had no gene match. CDR1 MNHEY and CDR2 SVGAGI come from the germline V gene. The CDR3 DNA sequence: TGTGCCAGCAGTTACTCTAATAGCGGGGCCACAGATACGCAGTATTCT. Amino acids: CASSYSNSGATDTQYS.

This clonotype was observed a handful of times. The genes are TRBV5-6 and TRBJ2-1, with 9 nucleotides matching TRBD1. CDR1 is SGHDT and CDR2 is YYEEEE in the germline V gene. V shed 3 bases and J 6 bases; nucleotides not matched to a gene: 7. The CDR3 spans 15 residues. CDR3 nucleotide sequence: TGTGCCAGCAGCTCCCTGGGACAGGGCCTCAATGAGCAGTTCTTC. Encoded protein: CASSSLGQGLNEQFF.

V and J are TRBV6-5 and TRBJ2-7, with D possibly being TRBD2 (5 bases). Trimming took 5 bases from V and 1 from J, leaving 24 bases between them. The CDR3 runs to 18 residues. Looked up from germline, CDR1 is MNHEY and CDR2 is SVGAGI. For the CDR3, the DNA is TGTGCCAGCAGTCCCCGCGGCCTCCGGGAAATATTATCCTACGAGCAGTACTTC. Amino acids: CASSPRGLREILSYEQYF.

This clonotype was counted many times. This sequence joins TRBV29-1 and TRBJ1-2; D call uncertain. CDR3 length: 13 residues. Per germline, CDR1 SQVTM and CDR2 ANQGSEA. The V and J ends lost 6 bases and 5 bases respectively, with 16 bases between them. DNA of the CDR3: TGCAGCGTCCAGGTCCCGGCGTATTATGGCTACACCTTC. It yields the protein CSVQVPAYYGYTF.

This clonotype was observed once. One base away lies a much larger clone, so this may be a sequencing read error. This chain uses TRBV7-9 with TRBJ2-1; 9 bases are a match to TRBD2. Germline CDR1 SEHNR, CDR2 FQNEAQ (reference sequence). The CDR3 sequence is 18 residues long. The CDR3 nucleotides are TGTGCCAGCAGCTCCCGCCTCATTAGCGGGAGCTCCTACAATGAGCAGTCCTTC. This translates into CASSSRLISGSSYNEQSF.

The chain has TRBV20-1 and TRBJ2-2, with TRBD1 matching 8 bases. The CDR3 loop spans 16 amino acids. V shed 1 base and J 4 bases; nucleotides not matched to a gene: 8. The germline CDR1 and CDR2 sequences are DFQATT and SNEGSKA (reference sequence). The CDR3 DNA is TGCAGTGCTAGAGTTATGGACAGGGAAACCACCGGGGAGCTGTTTTTT. Encoded protein: CSARVMDRETTGELFF.

At least ten counts were recorded for this clonotype. CDR3 sequence: CASSGQGSEQYF. In DNA, the CDR3 is TGCGCCAGCAGCGGACAGGGTTCCGAGCAGTACTTC. This sequence joins TRBV5-1 and TRBJ2-7; 8 positions match TRBD1. This CDR3 spans 12 amino acids. Germline V gene lookup returns CDR1 SGHRS and CDR2 YFSETQ. The trim removed 4 bases at V and 6 bases at J, leaving 3 bases unmatched.

The chain carries TRBV19 and TRBJ2-3; D possibly corresponds to TRBD1 (6 bases). The V end lost 3 bases, the J end lost 1 base, and 11 bases lay between the germline ends. This CDR3 is 15 amino acids long. Germline CDR1 is LNHDA and CDR2 is SQIVND (reference sequence). CDR3 DNA sequence: TGTGCCAGTAGTATCTGGGCAGGGGGCACAGATACGCAGTATTTT. It yields the protein CASSIWAGGTDTQYF. Full variable domain (outside the CDR3, taken from reference TRBV19 and TRBJ2-3): DGGITQSPKYLFRKEGQNVTLSCEQNLNHDAMYWYRQDPGQGLRLIYYSQIVNDFQKGDIAEGYSVSREKKESFPLTVTSAQKNPTAFYLCASSIWAGGTDTQYFGPGTRLTVL.

The chain is built from TRBV24-1 and TRBJ2-1; D possibly matches TRBD1 or TRBD2 (5 bases each). V lost 1 base, J lost 5 bases, and 14 bases lay in between. Germline values: CDR1 KGHDR, CDR2 SFDVKD. The CDR3 length is 16 residues. CDR3 coding DNA: TGTGCCACCAGTGATTTACCCGGGACGAACAACAATGAGCAGTTCTTC. This sequence encodes CATSDLPGTNNNEQFF.

The V call is TRBV4-3, the J call TRBJ1-5; D gene uncertain. The V gene lost 4 bases and the J gene lost 8 bases, with 18 bases spanning the gap. Per the germline V gene, CDR1 is LGHNA and CDR2 is YSLEER. The CDR3 runs to 15 residues. The CDR3 loop is CASSRSVTAGEPQHF. CDR3 in DNA: TGCGCCAGCAGCCGCAGTGTGACGGCGGGTGAGCCCCAGCATTTT.